Each of the 15 T cell receptor beta chains below was sequenced from the same sample in a study of T-cell memory formation after mild COVID-19. TCRdb reanalysed the 5' RACE reads using MiXCR and keeps one entry per CDR3 protein. The data show approximately 400,000 distinct CDR3 sequences, roughly 17% seen once. Specimen: PBMCs or a T cell subset sorted from them (not recorded which). These receptors were taken from a man between 18 and 35 years old who had mild COVID-19 (a few samples of this study predate the infection). Cell type and time point are not known.

In its sample, this clonotype was seen a few times. The J gene is TRBJ2-7, the V gene TRBV12-3 or TRBV12-4; D uncertain. V gave up 7 bases and J gave up 5 bases, with 15 bases separating them. This CDR3 has 13 amino acids. The CDR3 bases are TGTGCCAGCACCACACAAGGCGGCGACGAGCAGTACTTC. This gives the protein CASTTQGGDEQYF.

This sequence joins TRBV5-1 and TRBJ2-1; perhaps TRBD2 as D (6 bases). The V and J ends lost 2 bases and 5 bases respectively, with 17 bases between them. The CDR3 loop spans 16 amino acids. Germline V gene sequence: CDR1 SGHRS, CDR2 YFSETQ. CDR3 nucleotides: TGCGCCAGCAGCTTCCGCGGGGCCGACCCAAACAATGAGCAGTTCTTC. Its protein is CASSFRGADPNNEQFF.

This clonotype appeared a few times. The V call is TRBV4-2, the J call TRBJ2-7; 12 bases align to TRBD2. Germline-derived CDR1 and CDR2 are LGHNA and YNFKEQ. V lost 4 bases, J lost 4 bases, and 5 bases stayed unmatched. CDR3 length: 15 residues. CDR3 in amino acids: CASSPLTSGGYEQYF. The CDR3 DNA reads as TGTGCCAGCAGCCCCCTAACTAGCGGGGGGTACGAGCAGTACTTC.

The chain combines TRBV4-1 with TRBJ1-2; no definite D call. Germline V gene lookup returns CDR1 MGHRA and CDR2 YSYEKL. This CDR3 comprises 16 residues. Trimming shortened V by 0 bases and J by 2 bases, and 13 bases separated the two germline ends. CDR3 in DNA: TGCGCCAGCAGCCAAGATCCCGCAGGCTTAAACTATGGCTACACCTTC. Its protein product is CASSQDPAGLNYGYTF.

The chain is built from TRBV12-3 or TRBV12-4 and TRBJ2-3, with a possible D match to TRBD2 (5 bases). The length of the CDR3 is 14 residues. V shed 7 bases and J shed 2 bases, with 13 bases lying between them. CDR3 in amino acids: CASTGWRVTDTQYF. CDR3 nucleotides: TGTGCCAGCACGGGGTGGCGGGTCACAGATACGCAGTATTTT.

In its sample, this clonotype was seen many times. Written as DNA, the CDR3 is TGTGCCAGCAGCCGGGACCCTAGCACAGATACGCAGTATTTT. Amino acid sequence: CASSRDPSTDTQYF. V gene TRBV12-3 or TRBV12-4 combines with J gene TRBJ2-3, with D perhaps matching TRBD1 or TRBD2 (5 bases each). V was cut by 6 bases and J by 0 bases, with 10 bases left in between. The CDR3 runs 14 residues.

The chain carries TRBV4-1 and TRBJ2-7, with a tentative D call TRBD2 (6 bases). The CDR3 has 17 residues. Germline loops: CDR1 MGHRA, CDR2 YSYEKL. The V end was cut by 1 base, the J end by 2 bases, with 18 bases between. The CDR3 region is CASSQGSPQGGAYEQYF. CDR3 nucleotide sequence: TGCGCCAGCAGCCAAGGATCCCCCCAGGGAGGAGCCTACGAGCAGTACTTC.

The chain has TRBV12-3 or TRBV12-4 and TRBJ2-1, with 7 positions matching TRBD2. Unmatched junction bases numbered 7, after V lost 5 bases and J lost 9 bases. The CDR3 spans 13 residues. CDR3 region: CASSPISGGEQFF. The CDR3, as DNA: TGTGCCAGCAGTCCCATCTCGGGGGGTGAGCAGTTCTTC.

The genes are TRBV5-1 and TRBJ1-1, with 9 positions matching TRBD1. V was pared by 0 bases and J by 10 bases, with 10 bases of the junction left unmatched. CDR3 length equals 15 residues. The germline CDR1 and CDR2 sequences are SGHRS and YFSETQ. The chain's CDR3 is CASSLVGDRALAAFF. In DNA form, the CDR3 reads TGCGCCAGCAGCTTGGTGGGGGACAGGGCCCTAGCAGCTTTCTTT.

In its sample, this clonotype was seen a few times. The chain employs TRBV20-1 and TRBJ1-4; D is undetermined. Trimming removed 5 bases at V and 5 bases at J, with 12 bases between. This CDR3 has 13 amino acids. Looked up from germline, CDR1 is DFQATT and CDR2 is SNEGSKA (reference sequence). CDR3: CSAYQSINEKLFF. Here the CDR3 DNA reads TGCAGTGCTTATCAGTCAATCAATGAAAAACTGTTTTTT.

The chain has TRBV11-2 and TRBJ2-5; D remains unclear. Trimming stripped 1 base from V and 14 bases from J, with 14 bases between. Germline V gene lookup returns CDR1 SGHAT and CDR2 FQNNGV. This CDR3 has 12 residues. The CDR3 sequence is CASSLVRQTAYF. CDR3 bases: TGTGCCAGCAGCTTAGTGCGCCAGACGGCATACTTC. The full variable domain, in which reference TRBV11-2 and TRBJ2-5 provide the parts outside the CDR3, is EAGVAQSPRYKIIEKRQSVAFWCNPISGHATLYWYQQILGQGPKLLIQFQNNGVVDDSQLPKDRFSAERLKGVDSTLKIQPAKLEDSAVYLCASSLVRQTAYFGPGTRLLVL.

This clonotype was counted only a few times. The CDR3 is CAIPAQSNTGELFF. The CDR3 nucleotides are TGTGCCATCCCAGCTCAATCGAACACCGGGGAGCTGTTTTTT. The gene calls are TRBV10-3 and TRBJ2-2; D uncertain. Germline V CDR1 and CDR2: ENHRY, SYGVKD. The length of the CDR3 is 14 residues. V dropped 8 bases and J dropped 0 bases, with 10 bases sitting between them.

There are a few counts of this clonotype. The rearrangement links TRBV9 to TRBJ1-1; 7 bases fit TRBD1. Germline V CDR1 and CDR2: SGDLS, YYNGEE. Trimming cost V 3 bases and J 6 bases; bases outside gene matches: 11. The CDR3 has 15 amino acids. CDR3: CASSASDRVEAEAFF. The CDR3 region has the DNA TGTGCCAGCAGCGCCTCAGACAGGGTTGAAGCTGAAGCTTTCTTT.

The gene calls are TRBV27 and TRBJ2-5; 8 bases match TRBD1. The CDR3 totals 16 residues. After removal of 5 bases from V and 5 bases from J, the junction contained 13 bases not matched to a gene. The V gene's germline CDR1 is MNHEY and CDR2 SMNVEV (reference sequence). The CDR3 protein is CASSEKGAGGRETQYF. The CDR3 DNA is TGTGCCAGCAGTGAAAAAGGGGCAGGGGGCAGGGAGACCCAGTACTTC.

V is TRBV6-1 and J is TRBJ1-6; the D is unclear. The ends were cut back, 4 bases at V and 10 bases at J, with 11 bases in the middle. The length of the CDR3 is 13 residues. Germline loops: CDR1 MNHNS, CDR2 SASEGT. In nucleotides, the CDR3 is TGTGCCAGCAGTGCTGGATTTGGCTCACCCCTCCACTTT. As protein: CASSAGFGSPLHF.